The 24 T cell receptor beta chains presented below share a single source sample, sequenced in a study of immunodeficiency. Findings of the study overall: Productive entropy and V-J pairing of CD4+ T cells looked alike across patients and controls.

Their specific antigens are unknown. Sequenced by immunoSEQ multiplex PCR; TCRdb stores in-frame clones only, minus some. The sample yields 2,000 to 2,500 clones, approximately 86% seen once. The specimen was CD4+ T cells from blood. These receptors all stem from a woman aged 18-29 years with POLD1 deficiency.

The CDR3, as DNA: TGTGCCAGCAGCCCCTCCCCGACAGGGACCACCGGGGAGCTGTTTTTT. It yields the protein CASSPSPTGTTGELFF. The V gene is TRBV28, the J gene TRBJ2-2; TRBD1 matches at 7 bases. There are 16 residues in the CDR3. V lost 6 bases to trimming and J lost 4 bases; unmatched junction nucleotides: 11. The V gene's germline CDR1 is MDHEN and CDR2 SYDVKM. Complete variable domain (other parts from reference TRBV28 and TRBJ2-2): DVKVTQSSRYLVKRTGEKVFLECVQDMDHENMFWYRQDPGLGLRLIYFSYDVKMKEKGDIPEGYSVSREKKERFSLILESASTNQTSMYLCASSPSPTGTTGELFFGEGSRLTVL.

This chain joins TRBV10-3 and TRBJ1-5; possibly TRBD1 for D (5 bases). Looked up from germline, CDR1 is ENHRY and CDR2 is SYGVKD. This CDR3 is built from 8 residues. The CDR3 region has the DNA TGTGGGACCGGGACTTGGCATTTT. Protein sequence: CGTGTWHF.

The chain links TRBV11-3 to TRBJ2-1; TRBD1 is a possible D gene (6 bases). V was pared by 5 bases and J by 6 bases, with 20 bases between. The CDR3 covers 16 residues. The germline CDR1 and CDR2 sequences are SGHNT and YENEEA. The CDR3 loop is CASSRRGHPGSNEQFF. In DNA form, the CDR3 reads TGTGCCAGCAGCCGTAGGGGACACCCTGGGAGCAATGAGCAGTTCTTC.

The J gene is TRBJ2-5, the V gene TRBV10-1, with TRBD1 matching over 10 bases. This CDR3 is built from 14 residues. J gave up 4 bases and V 5 bases, and 4 bases lay outside the gene matches. Germline CDR1 is WNHNN and CDR2 is SYGVQD (reference sequence). The CDR3 DNA is TGCGCCAGCAGTCCCGGGACAGGGGCAGAGACCCAGTACTTC. It specifies CASSPGTGAETQYF.

The V call is TRBV19, the J call TRBJ1-1; D is undetermined. Germline lookup yields CDR1 LNHDA and CDR2 SQIVND (reference sequence). V lost 5 bases, J lost 3 bases, and 16 bases lay in between. The CDR3 runs to 15 residues. This chain's CDR3 is CASSPQTRLDTEAFF. The DNA for the CDR3 is TGTGCCAGTAGTCCCCAGACCCGACTTGACACTGAAGCTTTCTTT.

The chain is built from TRBV25-1 and TRBJ2-2, with 12 bases identical to TRBD2. V dropped 5 bases and J dropped 7; count of bases not matched to a gene: 11. CDR1 MGHDK and CDR2 SYGVNS come from the germline V gene. The length of the CDR3 is 17 residues. The CDR3 bases are TGTGCCAGCAGTACTAGCGGGAGGTCTCTCATTCACGGGGAGCTGTTTTTT. Its translation is CASSTSGRSLIHGELFF.

A remark on this clone: One end of the junction does not line up with germline, which may come from a read error. The sample contains more than one DNA sequence encoding this CDR3. This chain links TRBV6-4 with TRBJ2-3, with D unresolved. CDR1 MRHNA and CDR2 SNTAGT come from the germline V gene. This CDR3 is 14 amino acids long. Here the CDR3 reads CASSDNWYTDTQYF. The CDR3 coding sequence is TGTGCCAGCAGTGACAACTGGTACACAGATACACAGTATTTT.

The chain has TRBV10-3 and TRBJ2-7, with a tentative D call TRBD1 (6 bases). Germline V gene lookup returns CDR1 ENHRY and CDR2 SYGVKD. The V and J ends lost 4 bases and 0 bases respectively, with 10 bases between them. CDR3 length: 14 residues. CDR3 DNA: TGTGCCATCAGTGGACAGGTTCGCTCCTACGAGCAGTACTTC. It translates to CAISGQVRSYEQYF.

V and J are TRBV5-1 and TRBJ2-5; D gene ambiguous. Germline CDR1 is SGHRS and CDR2 is YFSETQ. V was pared by 1 base and J by 5 bases, with 12 bases between. CDR3 length: 14 residues. In DNA, the CDR3 is TGCGCCAGCAGCTTGTCCACGGGTAGTGAGACCCAGTACTTC. Translated: CASSLSTGSETQYF.

V and J are TRBV30 and TRBJ1-6; 8 positions agree with TRBD1. The CDR3 is made up of 14 amino acids. J gave up 7 bases and V 3 bases, and 5 bases lay outside the gene matches. Germline loops: CDR1 GTSNPN, CDR2 SVGIG (reference sequence). The CDR3 sequence: CAWSRQGKNSPLHF. The DNA for the CDR3 is TGTGCCTGGAGCAGACAGGGGAAGAATTCACCCCTCCACTTT.

V is TRBV2 and J is TRBJ2-1; tentative D call: TRBD2 (5 bases). V dropped 6 bases and J dropped 2 bases, with 8 bases sitting between them. The CDR3 is 13 residues long. Germline-derived CDR1 and CDR2 are SNHLY and FYNNEI. The DNA for the CDR3 is TGTGCCAGCAGGGAGGAAACCTACAATGAGCAGTTCTTC. Translation gives CASREETYNEQFF.

The chain has TRBV5-4 and TRBJ2-2, with 10 bases lining up with TRBD1. CDR1 SGHNT and CDR2 YYREEE come from the germline V gene (reference sequence). This CDR3 region has 17 residues. With 4 bases clipped from V and 4 bases from J, the junction kept 10 bases outside the gene matches. The CDR3, as DNA: TGTGCCAGCAGCGTACCGCCGGGACAGGGGAGCACCGGGGAGCTGTTTTTT. Translated, it gives CASSVPPGQGSTGELFF.

This chain joins TRBV7-2 and TRBJ1-2; 7 bases agree with TRBD1. The CDR3 covers 13 residues. Germline V CDR1 and CDR2: SGHTA, FQGNSA. V shed 4 bases and J 2 bases; nucleotides not matched to a gene: 1. The CDR3 here is CASSWDRNYGYTF. The CDR3 bases are TGTGCCAGCAGCTGGGACAGAAACTATGGCTACACCTTC.

CDR3 DNA: TGTGCCAGTAGTACTAGCGGGAGGAACGAGCAGTACTTC. Amino acid sequence: CASSTSGRNEQYF. The gene calls are TRBV19 and TRBJ2-7; 11 positions agree with TRBD2. With V trimmed by 4 bases and J by 5 bases, 1 base remained unmatched. There are 13 residues in the CDR3. In germline, CDR1 is LNHDA, CDR2 SQIVND (reference sequence).

The rearrangement uses TRBV7-3 and TRBJ2-2, with 7 bases aligning to TRBD1. Germline CDR1 SGHTA, CDR2 FQGTGA. V lost 6 bases and J lost 7; bases outside the gene matches: 8. This CDR3 has 14 residues. The chain's CDR3 is CASRNRGLGGELFF. For the CDR3, the DNA is TGTGCCAGCAGAAACAGGGGTCTCGGCGGGGAGCTGTTTTTT. The complete variable domain, with remaining parts taken from reference TRBV7-3 and TRBJ2-2, reads GAGVSQTPSNKVTEKGKYVELRCDPISGHTALYWYRQSLGQGPEFLIYFQGTGAADDSGLPNDRFFAVRPEGSVSTLKIQRTERGDSAVYLCASRNRGLGGELFFGEGSRLTVL.

V gene TRBV19 combines with J gene TRBJ2-3, with D tentatively TRBD1 or TRBD2 (6 bases each). This CDR3 is built from 17 residues. The ends were cut back, 0 bases at V and 1 base at J, with 14 bases in the middle. Germline CDR1 is LNHDA and CDR2 is SQIVND (reference sequence). CDR3 protein: CASSIDLGGTGTDTQYF. The CDR3 DNA follows: TGTGCCAGTAGTATAGATCTAGGGGGGACCGGCACAGATACGCAGTATTTT.

The rearrangement links TRBV6-5 to TRBJ1-4, with D possibly being TRBD1 (6 bases). Trimming left V 6 bases short and J 2 bases short, with 10 bases between. CDR1 is MNHEY and CDR2 is SVGAGI in the germline V gene. This CDR3 region has 14 residues. The CDR3 coding sequence is TGTGCCAGCAGACCCGACAGGACTAATGAAAAACTGTTTTTT. It codes for CASRPDRTNEKLFF.

The chain is built from TRBV10-3 and TRBJ1-5; TRBD1 matches 9 bases. Germline V gives CDR1 ENHRY, CDR2 SYGVKD. V lost 10 bases and J lost 3; bases outside the gene matches: 4. The CDR3 spans 13 residues. CDR3 residues: CASGTGPNQPQHF. CDR3 nucleotides: TGTGCCAGCGGGACAGGGCCCAATCAGCCCCAGCATTTT.

This clone was counted once. The J gene is TRBJ1-1, the V gene TRBV3-1 (or the pseudogene TRBV3-2); 8 nucleotides agree with TRBD1. The J segment lost 5 bases and the V segment lost 6 bases, leaving 11 bases of the junction unmatched. Germline V gives CDR1 LGHDT, CDR2 YNNKEL (reference sequence). The CDR3 contains 15 residues. The CDR3 DNA sequence: TGTGCCAGCAGGCCCGGCACAGGGGGTAGGACTGAAGCTTTCTTT. This translates into CASRPGTGGRTEAFF.

The chain carries TRBV19 and TRBJ2-3; D not certain. CDR1 LNHDA and CDR2 SQIVND come from the germline V gene (reference sequence). Trimming stripped 7 bases from V and 2 bases from J, with 13 bases between. The CDR3 contains 14 residues. In DNA, the CDR3 is TGTGCCAGTAAAAACCTAGAGTCCACAGATACGCAGTATTTT. It is translated as CASKNLESTDTQYF.

The chain couples TRBV19 to TRBJ2-5; 8 nucleotides align to TRBD1. Per germline, CDR1 LNHDA and CDR2 SQIVND (reference sequence). After removal of 2 bases from V and 1 base from J, the junction contained 0 bases not matched to a gene. The CDR3 covers 14 residues. In DNA, the CDR3 is TGTGCCAGTAGTATACAGGGGGCCCAAGAGACCCAGTACTTC. Protein: CASSIQGAQETQYF.

The chain is built from TRBV6-5 and TRBJ2-7; D is perhaps TRBD1 (6 bases). CDR1 MNHEY and CDR2 SVGAGI come from the germline V gene. Trimming pared 6 bases from V and 3 bases from J, leaving 9 bases between. This CDR3 region has 12 residues. This CDR3 is CASRTDSYEQYF. In DNA, the CDR3 is TGTGCCAGCAGAACGGACAGCTACGAGCAGTACTTC.

This clone was seen more than once but under ten times. The rearrangement joins TRBV18 to TRBJ2-2; D perhaps matches TRBD1 (7 bases). There are 15 residues in the CDR3. V was cut by 3 bases and J by 8 bases, with 16 bases left in between. Germline V lookup: CDR1 KGHSH, CDR2 LQKENI. CDR3 protein: CASSPGGGAYGELFF. In DNA, the CDR3 is TGTGCCAGCTCACCCGGAGGGGGCGCATATGGGGAGCTGTTTTTT.

This chain connects TRBV19 to TRBJ2-5; D unclear. The V gene lost 5 bases and the J gene lost 1 base, with 5 bases spanning the gap. This CDR3 has 12 residues. CDR1 and CDR2 (germline): LNHDA, SQIVND (reference sequence). The CDR3 DNA reads as TGTGCCAGTAGTTCACTCCAAGAGACCCAGTACTTC. Its translation: CASSSLQETQYF.